The 28 T cell receptor beta chains in this list originate from one sample, sequenced in a study of T cells in Graves' hyperthyroidism and ophthalmopathy. RNA transcripts yielded amplified TCR beta CDR3 regions. First-round RT-PCR targeting the TCR CDR3 was performed with the HTBI primer set. A single record per CDR3 protein comes from TCRdb applying MiXCR to the multiplex PCR reads. The table records about 540,000 distinct CDR3 sequences, just over 45% of them present only once. What was sequenced was peripheral blood or thyroid tissue (not recorded which). Source of these receptors: a woman aged 18-29 years with Graves' hyperthyroidism.

This clonotype was recorded at least ten times. The CDR3 DNA reads TGCAGCGCGCCAGCAGGGAGTCAAGAGACCCAGTACTTC. Translated, it gives CSAPAGSQETQYF. The J gene is TRBJ2-5, the V gene TRBV20-1; either TRBD1 or TRBD2 may fit D (5 bases each). The length of the CDR3 is 13 residues. Germline lookup yields CDR1 DFQATT and CDR2 SNEGSKA (reference sequence).

This clonotype was found a few times. The chain couples TRBV2 to TRBJ2-5, with 9 bases aligning to TRBD1. The CDR3 totals 14 residues. V shed 6 bases, J shed 1 base, and the junction held 3 bases outside the gene matches. Germline loops: CDR1 SNHLY, CDR2 FYNNEI. The CDR3 nucleotides are TGTGCCAGCAGGCAGGACAGGGGCCAAGAGACCCAGTACTTC. This translates into CASRQDRGQETQYF.

This clonotype was counted many times. The chain recombines TRBV10-3 with TRBJ2-2; D is undetermined. V was pared by 3 bases and J by 4 bases, with 3 bases between. The germline CDR1 and CDR2 sequences are ENHRY and SYGVKD. CDR3 length: 12 amino acids. CDR3 bases: TGTGCCATCAGTGACCCCACCGGGGAGCTGTTTTTT. Encoded protein: CAISDPTGELFF.

This clonotype was seen many times. The chain is built from TRBV7-9 and TRBJ1-1; no reliable D call. This CDR3 region has 15 residues. Germline V gene sequence: CDR1 SEHNR, CDR2 FQNEAQ (reference sequence). V lost 0 bases and J lost 4, with 12 bases in between. The CDR3 bases are TGTGCCAGCAGCTTAGCGTTAACAGAGGGCACTGAAGCTTTCTTT. Translation: CASSLALTEGTEAFF.

The chain combines TRBV24-1 with TRBJ1-2, with TRBD1 matching over 7 bases. There are 13 residues in the CDR3. With 3 bases clipped from V and 10 bases from J, the junction kept 7 bases outside the gene matches. Per germline, CDR1 KGHDR and CDR2 SFDVKD. The CDR3 DNA sequence: TGTGCCACCAGTGATCGGACAGGAAATGCCTACACCTTC. It codes for CATSDRTGNAYTF.

This clonotype was recorded many times. V is TRBV7-2 and J is TRBJ1-5; D is ambiguous. Germline V gene data show CDR1 as SGHTA and CDR2 as FQGNSA. V was trimmed by 6 bases and J by 7 bases, leaving 10 bases between them. The CDR3 is made up of 12 amino acids. Here the CDR3 reads CASSSFEQPQHF. In DNA form, the CDR3 reads TGTGCCAGCAGTTCCTTCGAACAGCCCCAGCATTTT.

This CDR3 reads CASSFHREENTEAFF. The CDR3 DNA reads TGTGCCAGCAGCTTTCATAGGGAGGAGAACACTGAAGCTTTCTTT. This chain uses TRBV7-6 with TRBJ1-1; no clear D. Germline V lookup: CDR1 SGHVS, CDR2 FNYEAQ. The V and J ends lost 3 bases and 1 base respectively, with 12 bases between them. The length of the CDR3 is 15 residues.

V usage is TRBV24-1 and J usage is TRBJ2-7; D perhaps matches TRBD2 (5 bases). The length of the CDR3 is 13 residues. The germline CDR1 and CDR2 sequences are KGHDR and SFDVKD. V lost 4 bases and J lost 3, with 9 bases in between. CDR3 region: CATSDLAGYEQYF. The CDR3, as DNA: TGTGCCACCAGTGACCTAGCTGGCTACGAGCAGTACTTC.

This clonotype came up a few times. The junction departs from germline at one end; a sequencing error may be responsible. The gene calls are TRBV11-2 and TRBJ1-1; D unclear. CDR1 is SGHAT and CDR2 is FQNNGV in the germline V gene. The CDR3 runs to 15 residues. In DNA form, the CDR3 reads TGCGCCAGCAGCCAAGTGTACCGGCGAACGACTGAAGCTTTCTTT. Translated, it gives CASSQVYRRTTEAFF.

The V call is TRBV19, the J call TRBJ2-6; D perhaps matches TRBD2 (5 bases). The V end lost 5 bases, the J end lost 5 bases, and 13 bases lay between the germline ends. The CDR3 is 15 amino acids. CDR1 and CDR2 from the germline V gene are LNHDA and SQIVND (reference sequence). In nucleotides, the CDR3 is TGTGCCAGTAGTTCTTTACCGGGGAGGGCCAACGTCCTGACTTTC. It is translated as CASSSLPGRANVLTF.

The chain combines TRBV5-1 with TRBJ1-3; TRBD1 is a possible D gene (5 bases). V lost 3 bases and J 7 bases, leaving 14 bases between the germline ends. The CDR3 loop spans 14 amino acids. Germline V gene sequence: CDR1 SGHRS, CDR2 YFSETQ. The chain's CDR3 is CASSSGGSTNTIYF. The CDR3 nucleotides read TGCGCCAGCAGCTCCGGGGGGTCGACGAACACCATATATTTT. The full variable domain, rest sourced from reference TRBV5-1 and TRBJ1-3, is KAGVTQTPRYLIKTRGQQVTLSCSPISGHRSVSWYQQTPGQGLQFLFEYFSETQRNKGNFPGRFSGRQFSNSRSEMNVSTLELGDSALYLCASSSGGSTNTIYFGEGSWLTVV.

V and J are TRBV7-3 and TRBJ1-2; D may be TRBD1 (5 bases). Looked up from germline, CDR1 is SGHTA and CDR2 is FQGTGA. The CDR3 is made up of 17 amino acids. V lost 5 bases to trimming and J lost 4 bases, with 23 bases between them. This CDR3 reads CASSAITSTPQGYGYTF. The CDR3 DNA is TGTGCCAGCAGCGCTATAACTTCGACACCTCAGGGCTATGGCTACACCTTC.

In the case of this clonotype: With a much larger clone just one base away, this may be a read error. This chain joins TRBV15 and TRBJ1-2; possibly TRBD1 for D (5 bases). Germline V gene lookup returns CDR1 LNHNV and CDR2 YYDKDF (reference sequence). The CDR3 runs 15 residues. The CDR3 DNA reads as TGTGCCACCAGCAGAGGGCAGGGTAGTAACTATAGCTACACCTTC. It codes for CATSRGQGSNYSYTF. Variable domain in full (rest from reference TRBV15 and TRBJ1-2): DAMVIQNPRYQVTQFGKPVTLSCSQTLNHNVMYWYQQKSSQAPKLLFHYYDKDFNNEADTPDNFQSRRPNTSFCFLDIRSPGLGDTAMYLCATSRGQGSNYSYTFGSGTRLTVV.

The V gene is TRBV7-2, the J gene TRBJ1-2; D gene ambiguous. CDR3 size: 11 residues. CDR1 is SGHTA, CDR2 FQGNSA, per germline. The germline V and J ends were trimmed by 6 bases and 6 bases, with 8 bases remaining between them. In nucleotides, the CDR3 is TGTGCCAGCAGTGGATGGAATGGCTACACCTTC. Its translation: CASSGWNGYTF.

This clonotype showed up just a few times. V gene TRBV6-5 combines with J gene TRBJ2-5; 8 bases match TRBD2. J was trimmed by 2 bases and V by 9 bases; bases with no gene match: 5. This CDR3 comprises 13 residues. Germline-derived CDR1 and CDR2 are MNHEY and SVGAGI. Here the CDR3 reads CARKRETQETQYF. The CDR3 DNA reads TGTGCCAGGAAGCGGGAGACACAAGAGACCCAGTACTTC.

This clonotype has just a few counts. The chain has TRBV19 and TRBJ2-5, with D tentatively TRBD1 or TRBD2 (5 bases each). Germline V gene lookup returns CDR1 LNHDA and CDR2 SQIVND (reference sequence). The CDR3 is 13 residues long. The ends were cut back, 6 bases at V and 4 bases at J, with 12 bases in the middle. For the CDR3, the DNA is TGTGCCAGTAGGTCCGTTGGGGGAGAGACCCAGTACTTC. Its translation: CASRSVGGETQYF.

This rearrangement joins TRBV5-8 to TRBJ2-7; 9 bases align to TRBD1. Germline V gene data show CDR1 as SGHTS and CDR2 as YDEGEE. The CDR3 runs to 15 residues. V lost 4 bases to trimming and J lost 3 bases; unmatched junction nucleotides: 8. The CDR3, as DNA: TGTGCCAGCAGCCTCCGGGACAGGGCTCACTACGAGCAGTACTTC. Its protein is CASSLRDRAHYEQYF.

With respect to this clonotype: The conserved final phenylalanine or tryptophan is absent from the CDR3, which likely points to a read error. It is unclear where the CDR3 begins or ends on the DNA, so no DNA is shown, and the CDR3 is as TCRdb lists it. The chain combines TRBV29-1 with TRBJ1-6; the table calls TRBD1, which could not be checked here. The germline gives CDR1 SQVTM, CDR2 ANQGSEA. The CDR3 numbers 9 amino acids, ends counted. The CDR3 loop is CSVDRGTHY.

This rearrangement joins TRBV2 to TRBJ1-1; TRBD1 matches at 10 bases. This CDR3 comprises 14 residues. Germline CDR1 SNHLY, CDR2 FYNNEI. V lost 8 bases to trimming and J lost 4 bases; unmatched junction nucleotides: 7. CDR3 DNA sequence: TGTGCCAGCTCACAGGACAGGGGGATCACTGAAGCTTTCTTT. This sequence encodes CASSQDRGITEAFF.

The rearrangement joins TRBV20-1 to TRBJ1-4; no clear D. Germline CDR1 DFQATT, CDR2 SNEGSKA (reference sequence). The CDR3 has 13 amino acids. Trimming left V 6 bases short and J 3 bases short, with 11 bases between. CDR3 sequence (DNA): TGCAGTGCCCGTTGGGGAGCTAATGAAAAACTGTTTTTT. It specifies CSARWGANEKLFF.

Remarks on this clonotype: A much larger clone differs from this one at a single base, so this may be a read error. The rearrangement joins TRBV20-1 to TRBJ2-5; a possible D gene is TRBD1 (5 bases). This CDR3 has 10 residues. Germline V gives CDR1 DFQATT, CDR2 SNEGSKA (reference sequence). Trimming took off 5 bases at V and 10 bases at J, with 11 bases between the two ends. In DNA form, the CDR3 reads TGCAGTGCTGGTACCAGGGACCAGTACTTC. As protein: CSAGTRDQYF.

The chain employs TRBV20-1 and TRBJ2-2; D perhaps matches TRBD2 (7 bases). V was trimmed by 7 bases and J by 4 bases, leaving 16 bases between them. Germline values: CDR1 DFQATT, CDR2 SNEGSKA (reference sequence). The CDR3 contains 14 residues. CDR3 DNA sequence: TGCAGTGTAGTTCGGGGGGCAGGCACCGGGGAGCTGTTTTTT. Translated, it gives CSVVRGAGTGELFF.

The chain combines TRBV19 with TRBJ1-5, with D possibly matching TRBD1 (6 bases). The CDR3 spans 17 residues. Trimming took 6 bases from V and 1 from J, leaving 19 bases between them. CDR1 and CDR2 (germline): LNHDA, SQIVND (reference sequence). The CDR3 loop is CASSEDHRVGSNQPQHF. CDR3 bases: TGTGCCAGTAGCGAAGATCACAGGGTAGGGAGCAATCAGCCCCAGCATTTT.

J is TRBJ1-1 and V is TRBV20-1; D possibly corresponds to TRBD1 (5 bases). Per germline, CDR1 DFQATT and CDR2 SNEGSKA (reference sequence). V gave up 0 bases and J gave up 1 base, with 12 bases separating them. The CDR3 spans 15 residues. The CDR3 loop reads CSARDYGGANTEAFF. The CDR3 DNA reads as TGCAGTGCTAGAGATTACGGGGGAGCGAACACTGAAGCTTTCTTT.

The J gene is TRBJ1-2, the V gene TRBV6-1, with D possibly TRBD1 on 6 matching bases. Trimming removed 6 bases from V and 3 bases from J, with 11 bases in between. Germline CDR1 and CDR2: MNHNS and SASEGT. The CDR3 covers 13 residues. The CDR3 sequence is CASRGAGDYGYTF. CDR3 in DNA: TGTGCCAGCAGGGGGGCAGGGGACTATGGCTACACCTTC.

This clonotype has at least ten counts. The V call is TRBV25-1, the J call TRBJ1-4; TRBD1 agrees at 8 bases. This CDR3 spans 16 amino acids. Germline loops: CDR1 MGHDK, CDR2 SYGVNS. The junction had 8 bases not matched to a gene; V was cut back by 1 base and J by 7 bases. CDR3 loop: CASSELGTTGVEKLFF. CDR3 DNA sequence: TGTGCCAGCAGTGAATTAGGGACGACAGGGGTTGAAAAACTGTTTTTT.

This clonotype was observed a handful of times. The rearrangement links TRBV19 to TRBJ1-2, with D possibly being TRBD1 (6 bases). Germline V CDR1 and CDR2: LNHDA, SQIVND (reference sequence). The CDR3 covers 14 residues. Trimming removed 9 bases at V and 2 bases at J, with 16 bases between. Here the CDR3 reads CASGSVDRNYGYTF. The CDR3 DNA follows: TGTGCCAGCGGGTCCGTTGACAGGAACTATGGCTACACCTTC.

In its sample, this clonotype ranks as medium-sized (0.01 to 0.1%). The chain joins TRBV29-1 to TRBJ1-2, with D uncertain. Trimming left V 2 bases short and J 0 bases short, with 7 bases between. The CDR3 runs to 13 residues. Germline CDR1 SQVTM, CDR2 ANQGSEA. CDR3 coding DNA: TGCAGCGTTGAACACAGTACTAACTATGGCTACACCTTC. It specifies CSVEHSTNYGYTF.